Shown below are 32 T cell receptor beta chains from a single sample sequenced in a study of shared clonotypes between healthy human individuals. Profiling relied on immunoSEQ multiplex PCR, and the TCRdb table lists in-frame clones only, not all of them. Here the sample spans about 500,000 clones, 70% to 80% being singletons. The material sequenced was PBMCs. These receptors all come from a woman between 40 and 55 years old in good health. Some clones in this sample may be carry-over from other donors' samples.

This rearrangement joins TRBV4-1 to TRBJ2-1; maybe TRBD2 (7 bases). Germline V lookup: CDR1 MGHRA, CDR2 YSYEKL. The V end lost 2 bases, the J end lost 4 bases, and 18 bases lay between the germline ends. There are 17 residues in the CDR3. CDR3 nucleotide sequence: TGCGCCAGCAGCCAACTCTTCGGGGGGCGACCTTACAATGAGCAGTTCTTC. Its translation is CASSQLFGGRPYNEQFF.

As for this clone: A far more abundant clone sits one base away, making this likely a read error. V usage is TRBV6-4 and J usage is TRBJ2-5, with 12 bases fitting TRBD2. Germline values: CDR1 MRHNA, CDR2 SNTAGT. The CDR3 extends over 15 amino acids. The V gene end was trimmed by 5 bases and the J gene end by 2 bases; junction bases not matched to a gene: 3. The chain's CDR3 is CASSPGTSGQETQYF. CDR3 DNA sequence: TGTGCCAGCAGTCCCGGGACTAGCGGGCAAGAGACCCAGTACTTC.

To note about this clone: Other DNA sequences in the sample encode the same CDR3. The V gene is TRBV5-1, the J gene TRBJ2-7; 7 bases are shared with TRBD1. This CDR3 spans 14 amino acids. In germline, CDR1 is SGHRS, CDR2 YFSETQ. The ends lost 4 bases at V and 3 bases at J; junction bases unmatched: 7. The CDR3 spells CASSLEGANYEQYF. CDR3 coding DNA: TGCGCCAGCAGCCTTGAGGGGGCGAACTACGAGCAGTACTTC.

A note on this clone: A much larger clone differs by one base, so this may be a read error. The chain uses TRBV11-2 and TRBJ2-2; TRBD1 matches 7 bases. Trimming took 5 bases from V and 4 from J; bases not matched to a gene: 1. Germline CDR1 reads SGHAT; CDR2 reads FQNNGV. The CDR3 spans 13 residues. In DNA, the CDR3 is TGTGCCAGCAGCCGGGACAGCACCGGGGAGCTGTTTTTT. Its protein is CASSRDSTGELFF.

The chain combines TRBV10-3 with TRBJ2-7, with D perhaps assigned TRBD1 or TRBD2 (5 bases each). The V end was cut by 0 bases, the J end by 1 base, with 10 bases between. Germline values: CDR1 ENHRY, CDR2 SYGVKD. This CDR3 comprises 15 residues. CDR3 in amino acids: CAISESGVPSYEQYF. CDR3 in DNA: TGTGCCATCAGTGAGTCGGGGGTACCTTCCTACGAGCAGTACTTC.

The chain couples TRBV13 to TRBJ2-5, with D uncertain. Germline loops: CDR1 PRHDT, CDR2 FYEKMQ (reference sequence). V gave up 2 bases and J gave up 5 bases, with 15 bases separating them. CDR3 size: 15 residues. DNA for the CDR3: TGTGCCAGCAGCTTAAGTCCAATAGGACGGGAGACCCAGTACTTC. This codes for CASSLSPIGRETQYF.

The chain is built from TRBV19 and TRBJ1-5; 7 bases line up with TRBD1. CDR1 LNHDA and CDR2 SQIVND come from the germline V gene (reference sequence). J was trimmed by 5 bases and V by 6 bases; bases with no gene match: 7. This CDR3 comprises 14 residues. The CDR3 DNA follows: TGTGCCAGTAGACGGACAGGCAGCGATCAGCCCCAGCATTTT. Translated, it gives CASRRTGSDQPQHF.

The CDR3: CASRPRAPTEAFF. The CDR3 DNA follows: TGTGCCAGCAGGCCCCGAGCGCCCACTGAAGCTTTCTTT. The rearrangement joins TRBV6-5 to TRBJ1-1; D remains unclear. Germline-derived CDR1 and CDR2 are MNHEY and SVGAGI. With 6 bases removed from V and 4 bases from J, the gap between germline ends came to 12 bases. The CDR3 consists of 13 residues.

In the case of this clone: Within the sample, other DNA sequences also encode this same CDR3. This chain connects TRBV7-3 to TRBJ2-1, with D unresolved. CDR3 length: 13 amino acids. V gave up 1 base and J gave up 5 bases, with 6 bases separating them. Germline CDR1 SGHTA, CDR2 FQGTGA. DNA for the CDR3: TGTGCCAGCAGCTTAAGCCAAGACAATGAGCAGTTCTTC. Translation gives CASSLSQDNEQFF.

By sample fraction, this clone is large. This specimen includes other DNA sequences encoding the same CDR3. The CDR3 loop is CATSRDRDWGAGPHRYEQYF. CDR3 in DNA: TGTGCCACCAGCAGAGACAGGGATTGGGGAGCGGGACCACATCGGTACGAGCAGTACTTC. This chain uses TRBV15 with TRBJ2-7, with TRBD2 matching 7 bases. The V gene end was trimmed by 0 bases and the J gene end by 4 bases; junction bases not matched to a gene: 21. This CDR3 is 20 amino acids long. CDR1 and CDR2 from the germline V gene are LNHNV and YYDKDF (reference sequence). The variable domain in full, with the rest retrieved from reference TRBV15 and TRBJ2-7, is DAMVIQNPRYQVTQFGKPVTLSCSQTLNHNVMYWYQQKSSQAPKLLFHYYDKDFNNEADTPDNFQSRRPNTSFCFLDIRSPGLGDTAMYLCATSRDRDWGAGPHRYEQYFGPGTRLTVT.

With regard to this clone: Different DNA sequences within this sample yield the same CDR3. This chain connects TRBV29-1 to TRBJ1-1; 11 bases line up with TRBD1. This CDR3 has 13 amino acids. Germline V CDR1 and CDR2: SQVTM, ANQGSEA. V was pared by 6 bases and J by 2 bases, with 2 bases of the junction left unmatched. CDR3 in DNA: TGCAGCGTAGGGACAGGGGGAAACACTGAAGCTTTCTTT. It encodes CSVGTGGNTEAFF.

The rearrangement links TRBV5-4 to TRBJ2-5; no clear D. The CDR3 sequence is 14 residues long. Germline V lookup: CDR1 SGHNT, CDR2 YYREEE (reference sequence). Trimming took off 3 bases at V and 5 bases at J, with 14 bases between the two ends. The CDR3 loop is CASSSALNRETQYF. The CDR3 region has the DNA TGTGCCAGCAGCTCGGCCCTGAATCGGGAGACCCAGTACTTC.

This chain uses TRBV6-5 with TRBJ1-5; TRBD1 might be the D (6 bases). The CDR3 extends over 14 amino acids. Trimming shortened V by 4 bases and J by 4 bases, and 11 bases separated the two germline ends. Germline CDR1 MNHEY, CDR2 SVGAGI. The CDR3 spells CASSLGGGNQPQHF. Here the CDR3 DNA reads TGTGCCAGCAGTTTGGGGGGCGGGAATCAGCCCCAGCATTTT.

The CDR3 nucleotides are TGTGCCAGCAGTTACCGGGGGACAGCTGGAAACACCATATATTTT. Its translation is CASSYRGTAGNTIYF. The chain combines TRBV6-6 with TRBJ1-3; TRBD1 matches at 7 bases. In germline, CDR1 is MNHNY, CDR2 SVGAGI (reference sequence). The CDR3 sequence is 15 residues long. Trimming cost V 2 bases and J 2 bases; bases outside gene matches: 3.

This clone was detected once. CDR3 sequence (DNA): TGTGCCAGCAGCCCGTCCGGGACTAGCGGCACAGATACGCAGTATTTT. Residues: CASSPSGTSGTDTQYF. The J gene is TRBJ2-3, the V gene TRBV5-4; 10 bases match TRBD2. The germline gives CDR1 SGHNT, CDR2 YYREEE (reference sequence). CDR3 length: 16 residues. Trimming at V came to 4 bases and at J to 1 base, leaving 6 bases not matched to a gene. Supplemented by reference TRBV5-4 and TRBJ2-3, the full variable domain reads ETGVTQSPTHLIKTRGQQVTLRCSSQSGHNTVSWYQQALGQGPQFIFQYYREEENGRGNFPPRFSGLQFPNYSSELNVNALELDDSALYLCASSPSGTSGTDTQYFGPGTRLTVL.

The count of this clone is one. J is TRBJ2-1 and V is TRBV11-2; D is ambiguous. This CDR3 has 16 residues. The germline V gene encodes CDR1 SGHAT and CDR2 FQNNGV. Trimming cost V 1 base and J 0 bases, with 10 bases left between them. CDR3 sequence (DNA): TGTGCCAGCAGCTTAGTCGGGTGGAGCTCCTACAATGAGCAGTTCTTC. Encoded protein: CASSLVGWSSYNEQFF. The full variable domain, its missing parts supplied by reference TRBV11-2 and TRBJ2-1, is EAGVAQSPRYKIIEKRQSVAFWCNPISGHATLYWYQQILGQGPKLLIQFQNNGVVDDSQLPKDRFSAERLKGVDSTLKIQPAKLEDSAVYLCASSLVGWSSYNEQFFGPGTRLTVL.

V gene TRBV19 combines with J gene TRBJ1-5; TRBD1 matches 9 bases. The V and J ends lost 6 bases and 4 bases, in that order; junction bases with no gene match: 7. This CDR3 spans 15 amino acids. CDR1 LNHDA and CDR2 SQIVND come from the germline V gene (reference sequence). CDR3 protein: CASSLGTGSNQPQHF. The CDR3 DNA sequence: TGTGCCAGTAGCCTTGGGACAGGGAGTAATCAGCCCCAGCATTTT.

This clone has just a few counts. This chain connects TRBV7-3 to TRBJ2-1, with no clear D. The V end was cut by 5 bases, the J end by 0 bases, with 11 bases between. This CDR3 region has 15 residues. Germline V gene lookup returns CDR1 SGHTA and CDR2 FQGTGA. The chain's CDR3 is CASSPGLSSYNEQFF. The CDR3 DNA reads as TGTGCCAGCAGCCCCGGGCTTAGCTCCTACAATGAGCAGTTCTTC.

CDR3 nucleotide sequence: TGTGCCAGCAGTACCGGGACAGGGACGTCTGGAAACACCATATATTTT. Residues: CASSTGTGTSGNTIYF. The chain recombines TRBV7-6 with TRBJ1-3; 9 bases are shared with TRBD1. There are 16 residues in the CDR3. Germline CDR1 and CDR2: SGHVS and FNYEAQ. Unmatched junction bases numbered 7, after V lost 6 bases and J lost 1 base.

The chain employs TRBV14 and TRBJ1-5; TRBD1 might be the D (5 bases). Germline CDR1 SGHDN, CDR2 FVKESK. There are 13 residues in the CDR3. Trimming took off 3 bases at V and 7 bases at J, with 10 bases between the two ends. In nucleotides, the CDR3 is TGTGCCAGCAGCCACTCTAGGGACCAGCCCCAGCATTTT. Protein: CASSHSRDQPQHF.

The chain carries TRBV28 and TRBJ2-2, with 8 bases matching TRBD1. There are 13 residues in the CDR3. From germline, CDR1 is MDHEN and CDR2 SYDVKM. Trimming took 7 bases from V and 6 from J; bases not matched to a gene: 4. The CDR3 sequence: CASINRGSGELFF. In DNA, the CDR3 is TGTGCCAGCATTAACAGGGGGTCCGGGGAGCTGTTTTTT.

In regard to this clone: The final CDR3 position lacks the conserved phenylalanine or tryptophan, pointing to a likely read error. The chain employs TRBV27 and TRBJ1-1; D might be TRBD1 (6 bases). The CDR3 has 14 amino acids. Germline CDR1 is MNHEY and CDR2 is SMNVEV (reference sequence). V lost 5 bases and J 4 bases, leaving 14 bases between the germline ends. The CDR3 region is CASSHYRVSTEAFL. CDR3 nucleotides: TGTGCCAGCAGTCATTACAGGGTGAGCACTGAAGCTTTCCTT.

CDR3 amino acids: CASRSGVARYEQFF. The CDR3 bases are TGTGCCAGCAGGTCGGGAGTTGCTAGGTATGAGCAGTTCTTC. This chain connects TRBV6-5 to TRBJ2-1, with D possibly TRBD2 on 6 matching bases. Germline assignment: CDR1 MNHEY and CDR2 SVGAGI. The CDR3 extends over 14 amino acids. V was trimmed by 6 bases and J by 8 bases, leaving 17 bases between them.

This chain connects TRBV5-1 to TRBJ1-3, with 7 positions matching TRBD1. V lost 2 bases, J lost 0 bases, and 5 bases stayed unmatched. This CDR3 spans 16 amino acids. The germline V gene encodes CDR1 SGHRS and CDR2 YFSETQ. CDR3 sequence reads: CASSLGQADSGNTIYF. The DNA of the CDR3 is TGCGCCAGCAGCTTAGGACAGGCCGACTCTGGAAACACCATATATTTT.

The CDR3 DNA reads TGCGCCAGCAGCCAAGGGGGGAAGGGACTAGTTAGTAACACCGGGGAGCTGTTTTTT. This encodes CASSQGGKGLVSNTGELFF. This chain joins TRBV4-1 and TRBJ2-2; 8 positions agree with TRBD2. This CDR3 spans 19 amino acids. The trim removed 1 base at V and 2 bases at J, leaving 12 bases unmatched. CDR1 is MGHRA and CDR2 is YSYEKL in the germline V gene.

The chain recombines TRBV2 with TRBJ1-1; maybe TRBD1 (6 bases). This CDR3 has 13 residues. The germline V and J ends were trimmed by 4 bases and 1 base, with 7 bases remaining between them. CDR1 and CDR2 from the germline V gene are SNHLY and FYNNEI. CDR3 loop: CASSVQGNTEAFF. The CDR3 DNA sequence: TGTGCCAGCAGTGTACAGGGGAACACTGAAGCTTTCTTT.

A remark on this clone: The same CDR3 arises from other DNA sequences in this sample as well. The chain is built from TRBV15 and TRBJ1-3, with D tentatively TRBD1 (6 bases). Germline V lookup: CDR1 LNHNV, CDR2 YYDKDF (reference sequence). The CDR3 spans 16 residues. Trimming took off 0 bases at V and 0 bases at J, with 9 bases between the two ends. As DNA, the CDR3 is TGTGCCACCAGCAGAGATAGGGGGAGCTCTGGAAACACCATATATTTT. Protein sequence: CATSRDRGSSGNTIYF. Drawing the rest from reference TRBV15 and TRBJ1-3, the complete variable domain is DAMVIQNPRYQVTQFGKPVTLSCSQTLNHNVMYWYQQKSSQAPKLLFHYYDKDFNNEADTPDNFQSRRPNTSFCFLDIRSPGLGDTAMYLCATSRDRGSSGNTIYFGEGSWLTVV.

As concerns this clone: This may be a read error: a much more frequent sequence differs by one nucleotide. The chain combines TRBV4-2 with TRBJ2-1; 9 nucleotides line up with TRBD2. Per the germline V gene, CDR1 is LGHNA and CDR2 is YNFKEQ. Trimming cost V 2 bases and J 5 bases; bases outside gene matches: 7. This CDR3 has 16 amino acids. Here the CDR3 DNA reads TGTGCCAGCAGCCAAACCGGGACTAGCCGCAACAATGAGCAGTTCTTC. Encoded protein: CASSQTGTSRNNEQFF.

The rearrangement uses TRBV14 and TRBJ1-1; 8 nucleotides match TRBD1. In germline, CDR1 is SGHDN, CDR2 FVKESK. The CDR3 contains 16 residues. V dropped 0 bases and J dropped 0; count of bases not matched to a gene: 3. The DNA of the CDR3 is TGTGCCAGCAGCCAAGATCAGGGGGCGGTGAACACTGAAGCTTTCTTT. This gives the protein CASSQDQGAVNTEAFF.

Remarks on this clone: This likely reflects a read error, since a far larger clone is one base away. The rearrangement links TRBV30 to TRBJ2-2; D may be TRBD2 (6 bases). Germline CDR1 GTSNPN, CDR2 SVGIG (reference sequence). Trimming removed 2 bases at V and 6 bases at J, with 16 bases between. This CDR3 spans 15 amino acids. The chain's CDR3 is CAWSTSRASAGELFF. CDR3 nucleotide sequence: TGTGCCTGGAGTACCTCACGCGCTAGCGCCGGGGAGCTGTTTTTT.

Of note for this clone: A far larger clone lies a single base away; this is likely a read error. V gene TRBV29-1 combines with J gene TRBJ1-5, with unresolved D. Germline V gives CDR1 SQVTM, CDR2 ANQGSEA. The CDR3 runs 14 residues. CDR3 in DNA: TGCAGCGTTGGAGAGCAATATAGCAATCAGTCCCAGCATTTT. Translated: CSVGEQYSNQSQHF.

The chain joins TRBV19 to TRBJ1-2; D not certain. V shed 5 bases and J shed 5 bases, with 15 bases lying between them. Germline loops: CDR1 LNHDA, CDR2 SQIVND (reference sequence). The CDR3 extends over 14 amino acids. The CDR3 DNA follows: TGTGCCAGTAGTCCCCAGGTTAAGGGTTATGGCTACACCTTC. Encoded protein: CASSPQVKGYGYTF.